The 4 T cell receptor beta chains presented below share a single source sample, sequenced in a study of blood T cell repertoires in COVID-19. TCRdb's table, derived via immunoSEQ multiplex PCR, lists solely in-frame clones and lacks some. The sample holds roughly 160,000 clones, about 88% seen once. The sequencing input was peripheral blood. The origin of the receptors is a man aged 60 to 69 with COVID-19, enrolled during active disease.

This sequence joins TRBV3-1 (or the pseudogene TRBV3-2) and TRBJ2-2, with D maybe TRBD2 (6 bases). The germline V gene encodes CDR1 LGHDT and CDR2 YNNKEL (reference sequence). The V end lost 1 base, the J end lost 9 bases, and 15 bases lay between the germline ends. The CDR3 length is 15 residues. The CDR3 sequence is CASSQVGLPLRELFF. CDR3 DNA: TGTGCCAGCAGCCAAGTGGGACTGCCCTTGAGGGAGCTGTTTTTT.

The CDR3 protein is CATREQYF. The CDR3 nucleotides read TGTGCCACTCGGGAGCAGTACTTC. The chain recombines TRBV10-3 with TRBJ2-7; D ambiguous. Germline V gives CDR1 ENHRY, CDR2 SYGVKD. The CDR3 is 8 amino acids. The V end lost 10 bases, the J end lost 7 bases, and 5 bases lay between the germline ends.

This chain links TRBV28 with TRBJ1-2, with 11 bases aligning to TRBD1. Unmatched junction bases numbered 12, after V lost 4 bases and J lost 8 bases. CDR1 is MDHEN, CDR2 SYDVKM, per germline. The CDR3 spans 16 residues. The CDR3 bases are TGTGCCAGCAGTTCAGCCCCCGGGACAGGGGGGGTCGGCTACACCTTC. Protein product: CASSSAPGTGGVGYTF.

V gene TRBV27 combines with J gene TRBJ2-7, with 9 bases matching TRBD1. With V trimmed by 3 bases and J by 5 bases, 8 bases remained unmatched. CDR3 length equals 15 residues. CDR1 is MNHEY and CDR2 is SMNVEV in the germline V gene (reference sequence). The CDR3 loop is CASSFPGTGSHEQYF. CDR3 coding DNA: TGTGCCAGCAGTTTCCCCGGGACAGGGTCCCACGAGCAGTACTTC.